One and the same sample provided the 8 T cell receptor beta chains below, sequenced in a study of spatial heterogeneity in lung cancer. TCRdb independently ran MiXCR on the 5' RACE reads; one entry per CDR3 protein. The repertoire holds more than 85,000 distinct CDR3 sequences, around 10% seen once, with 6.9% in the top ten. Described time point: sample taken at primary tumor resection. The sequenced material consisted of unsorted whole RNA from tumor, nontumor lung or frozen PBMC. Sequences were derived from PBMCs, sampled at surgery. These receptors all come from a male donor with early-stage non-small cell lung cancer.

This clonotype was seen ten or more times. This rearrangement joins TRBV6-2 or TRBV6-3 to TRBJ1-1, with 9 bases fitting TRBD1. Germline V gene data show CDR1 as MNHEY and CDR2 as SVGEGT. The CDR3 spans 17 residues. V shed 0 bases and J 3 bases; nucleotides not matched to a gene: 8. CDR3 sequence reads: CASSYSKEGQGYTEAFF. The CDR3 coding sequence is TGTGCCAGCAGTTACTCGAAGGAGGGACAGGGCTACACTGAAGCTTTCTTT.

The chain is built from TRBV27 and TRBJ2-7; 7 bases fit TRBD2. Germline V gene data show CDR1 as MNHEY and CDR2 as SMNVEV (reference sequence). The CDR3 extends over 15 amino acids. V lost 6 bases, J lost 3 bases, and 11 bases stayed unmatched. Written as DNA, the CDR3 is TGTGCCAGCAGCCCTATACTAGCGACCCTCTACGAGCAGTACTTC. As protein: CASSPILATLYEQYF.

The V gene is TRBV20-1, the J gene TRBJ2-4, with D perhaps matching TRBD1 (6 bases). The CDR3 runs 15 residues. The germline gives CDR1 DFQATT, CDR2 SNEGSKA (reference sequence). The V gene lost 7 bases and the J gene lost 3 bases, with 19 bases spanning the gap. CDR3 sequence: CSVPPTGKGKNIQYF. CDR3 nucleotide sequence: TGCAGTGTCCCACCAACAGGGAAAGGCAAAAACATTCAGTACTTC.

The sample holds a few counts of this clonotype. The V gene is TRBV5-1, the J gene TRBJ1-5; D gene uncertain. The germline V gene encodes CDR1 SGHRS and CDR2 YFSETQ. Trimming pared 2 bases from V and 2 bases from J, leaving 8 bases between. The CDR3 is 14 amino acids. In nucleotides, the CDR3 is TGCGCCAGCAGCTTAGGCCTGGGCAATCAGCCCCAGCATTTT. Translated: CASSLGLGNQPQHF.

The CDR3 DNA reads as TGTGCCAGCAGCGAAATCGGACAGAACAATGAGCAGTTCTTC. This gives the protein CASSEIGQNNEQFF. V gene TRBV7-9 combines with J gene TRBJ2-1; D possibly corresponds to TRBD1 (6 bases). The germline V gene encodes CDR1 SEHNR and CDR2 FQNEAQ (reference sequence). Trimming cost V 5 bases and J 5 bases, with 13 bases left between them. CDR3 length: 14 residues.

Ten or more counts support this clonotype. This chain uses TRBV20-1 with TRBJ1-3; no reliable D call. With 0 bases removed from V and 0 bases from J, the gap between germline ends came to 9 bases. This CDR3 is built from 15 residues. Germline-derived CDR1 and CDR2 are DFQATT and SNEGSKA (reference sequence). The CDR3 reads CSARDPGSSGNTIYF. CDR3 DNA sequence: TGCAGTGCTAGAGATCCTGGGAGCTCTGGAAACACCATATATTTT.

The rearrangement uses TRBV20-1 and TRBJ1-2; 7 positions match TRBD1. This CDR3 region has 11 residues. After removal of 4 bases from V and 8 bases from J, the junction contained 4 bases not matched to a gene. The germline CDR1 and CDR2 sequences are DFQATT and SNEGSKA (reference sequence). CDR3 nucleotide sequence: TGCAGTGCTAAACAGGGGAACGGCTACACCTTC. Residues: CSAKQGNGYTF.

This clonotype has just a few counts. The DNA for the CDR3 is TGTGCCAGCAGTGAAGGGGGGACAGTCTACGAGCAGTACTTC. Protein product: CASSEGGTVYEQYF. The rearrangement links TRBV6-1 to TRBJ2-7; 7 bases fit TRBD1. J was trimmed by 3 bases and V by 1 base; bases with no gene match: 3. CDR1 MNHNS and CDR2 SASEGT come from the germline V gene. This CDR3 comprises 14 residues.